The clone carrying this TCR beta chain appeared a single time. The CDR3 is 10 residues long. The V end lost 7 bases, the J end lost 1 base, and 4 bases lay between the germline ends. Germline CDR1 reads GTSNPN; CDR2 reads SVGIG (reference sequence). Participants with major medical conditions, Axis I/II comorbidities, regular medication or illicit drug use were excluded. Magnetic negative selection enriched CD4+ T cells from thawed PBMCs. This entry is derived from a study of untreated major depressive disorder. Data came from immunoSEQ multiplex PCR; TCRdb stores just in-frame clones and leaves some out. This table holds tens of thousands of clones, 90% to 95% found once.

V usage is TRBV30 and J usage is TRBJ1-1; no clear D gene. This clonotype was obtained from a man in his thirties or forties in good health. The sample comprised CD4+ T cells from PBMCs. The CDR3 DNA reads TGTGCCTTGCAGAACACTGAAGCTTTCTTT. Residues: CALQNTEAFF. The entire variable domain, with the rest obtained from reference TRBV30 and TRBJ1-1, is as follows: SQTIHQWPATLVQPVGSPLSLECTVEGTSNPNLYWYRQAAGRGLQLLFYSVGIGQISSEVPQNLSASRPQDRQFILSSKKLLLSDSGFYLCALQNTEAFFGQGTRLTVV.